This T cell receptor (beta chain) was profiled in a study of vaccination and CD4 T cells after COVID-19. At the level of the study: There were two doses of either BNT162b2 or mRNA-1273 vaccine given to participants. Overlapping spike peptides of SARS-CoV-2, HCoV-NL63, HCoV-OC43 and HCoV-229E stimulated the cells. Either a CEFX pool, an HIV-1 Nef pool, or no peptide was added to control cultures.

The CDR3 is made up of 11 amino acids. The V gene's germline CDR1 is MDHEN and CDR2 SYDVKM. The germline V and J ends were trimmed by 8 bases and 3 bases, with 7 bases remaining between them. Cultured CD4+ T cell DNA underwent sequencing with the Oncomine TCR Beta short-read assay. Investigators obtained genomic DNA by extraction from cultured CD4+ T cells. TCRdb recomputed calls from the PCR reads with MiXCR, one row per CDR3 protein. The table lists around 9,000 distinct CDR3 sequences, around 33% of them singletons. The treatment was: roughly 11-day PBMC culture with coronavirus spike peptide pools or control peptides (ViraFEST assay). Collection of the unexposed donor's CD4+ T cells took place before the COVID-19 pandemic (2011-2018). About 1.9 million PBMCs went into each well for culture with roughly 10 IU/ml IL-2 and about 10 ug/ml peptide pools. Details on this clonotype: The target antigen is unknown.

Sequenced sample: CD4+ T cells from blood, cultured in vitro. The sequence derives from a human donor in good health. The chain links TRBV28 to TRBJ1-2; D gene ambiguous. The CDR3 coding sequence is TGTGCCAGCGTCAGAGACTATGGCTACACCTTC. It yields the protein CASVRDYGYTF.